These 4 T cell receptor beta chains came from one sample sequenced in a study of Ad26.COV2.S vaccination and SARS-CoV-2 variants. The treatment: some 20 received Ad26.COV2.S at low or high dose, single or two shots; about 5 received placebo; per-sample allocation not given. Specimens were obtained on day 63 following the first vaccine or placebo injection. Sequencing used immunoSEQ multiplex PCR; TCRdb keeps in-frame clones, though not all of them. The sample lists approximately 340,000 clones, 70% to 90% occurring once. Here the sequenced sample was peripheral blood, taken in a trial of Ad26.COV2.S vaccine versus placebo. The receptors shown here come from a person aged 18-60 years who received the Ad26.COV2.S COVID-19 vaccine or a placebo.

The CDR3 DNA reads as TGTGCCAGCAGCATAAAAGGGAACACTGAAGCTTTCTTT. It yields the protein CASSIKGNTEAFF. The rearrangement links TRBV7-2 to TRBJ1-1; D is ambiguous. The CDR3 is 13 residues long. V was clipped by 5 bases and J by 1 base, with 8 bases between them. Germline assignment: CDR1 SGHTA and CDR2 FQGNSA.

Written as DNA, the CDR3 is TGTGCCAGCAGTTATCGGACTAGCGGGACCTCCTACAATGAGCAGTTCTTC. It codes for CASSYRTSGTSYNEQFF. The gene calls are TRBV6-2 or TRBV6-3 and TRBJ2-1; 12 positions agree with TRBD2. Losses at the gene ends were 3 bases for V and 0 bases for J; bases not matched to a gene: 3. The CDR3 extends over 17 amino acids. Germline V gene lookup returns CDR1 MNHEY and CDR2 SVGEGT.

This clone was detected once. The V and J genes are TRBV29-1 and TRBJ1-2, with unresolved D. In germline, CDR1 is SQVTM, CDR2 ANQGSEA. The CDR3 length is 11 residues. Trimming left V 4 bases short and J 4 bases short, with 7 bases between. CDR3 residues: CSVVRSYGYTF. CDR3 sequence (DNA): TGCAGCGTTGTTCGGTCCTATGGCTACACCTTC. The full variable domain, its missing parts supplied by reference TRBV29-1 and TRBJ1-2, is SAVISQKPSRDICQRGTSLTIQCQVDSQVTMMFWYRQQPGQSLTLIATANQGSEATYESGFVIDKFPISRPNLTFSTLTVSNMSPEDSSIYLCSVVRSYGYTFGSGTRLTVV.

The chain employs TRBV6-5 and TRBJ1-5; no clear D gene. The CDR3 is 13 amino acids. Deletions cut 6 bases from V and 6 bases from J, with 12 bases between. CDR1 and CDR2 from the germline V gene are MNHEY and SVGAGI. CDR3 bases: TGTGCCAGCAGGACAAAGGCGGGTCAGCCCCAGCATTTT. It encodes CASRTKAGQPQHF.